Listed here are 12 T cell receptor beta chains from one sample, sequenced in a study of blood T cell repertoires in COVID-19. Method: immunoSEQ multiplex PCR; TCRdb's copy keeps in-frame clones and lacks some. This sample carries around 150,000 clones, around 82% of them seen once, and the ten largest clones take 7%. Material for sequencing was peripheral blood. These receptors originate from a woman aged 40 to 50 with COVID-19, enrolled during active disease.

The genes are TRBV6-5 and TRBJ1-2, with D perhaps TRBD1 (6 bases). The CDR3 extends over 15 amino acids. Germline loops: CDR1 MNHEY, CDR2 SVGAGI. V lost 6 bases to trimming and J lost 6 bases, with 20 bases between them. This CDR3 reads CASRDRVFSGDGYTF. In DNA form, the CDR3 reads TGTGCCAGCAGGGACAGAGTTTTTTCCGGGGATGGCTACACCTTC.

The chain has TRBV9 and TRBJ1-1; tentatively, D is TRBD1 (5 bases). V gave up 3 bases and J gave up 2 bases, with 14 bases separating them. The CDR3 extends over 15 amino acids. Germline V lookup: CDR1 SGDLS, CDR2 YYNGEE. The CDR3 coding sequence is TGTGCCAGCAGCGACGCCGACAGAGAAAACACTGAAGCTTTCTTT. Amino acids: CASSDADRENTEAFF.

The chain has TRBV21-1 and TRBJ2-7; TRBD1, as called in the table, went unchecked against the DNA. TRBV21-1 is tagged as a pseudogene. The CDR3 totals 18 residues. The CDR3 sequence is CASSTSLFTGNPDHEQYV. The CDR3 region has the DNA TGTGCCAGCAGCACTAGTCTTTTTACAGGGAACCCCGACCACGAGCAGTACGTC.

This clone was counted only a few times. This chain uses TRBV6-6 with TRBJ1-2; TRBD1 agrees at 7 bases. The length of the CDR3 is 15 residues. The V segment lost 5 bases and the J segment 8 bases; nucleotides outside the gene matches: 14. The V gene's germline CDR1 is MNHNY and CDR2 SVGAGI (reference sequence). For the CDR3, the DNA is TGTGCCAGCAGTGGCAATGCAGCAGGGGGTCAGGGCTACACCTTC. Translated: CASSGNAAGGQGYTF.

The rearrangement uses TRBV27 and TRBJ2-7, with D possibly being TRBD2 (5 bases). From germline, CDR1 is MNHEY and CDR2 SMNVEV (reference sequence). The CDR3 spans 15 residues. The V end lost 8 bases, the J end lost 6 bases, and 23 bases lay between the germline ends. The CDR3 DNA reads TGTGCCAGCCGCCCGGAGGCTAACCTTCCGGGCGAGCAGTACTTC. Residues: CASRPEANLPGEQYF.

The chain combines TRBV5-1 with TRBJ2-1; 9 nucleotides agree with TRBD2. The CDR3 consists of 18 residues. The V gene end was trimmed by 3 bases and the J gene end by 3 bases; junction bases not matched to a gene: 13. Germline V lookup: CDR1 SGHRS, CDR2 YFSETQ. CDR3 sequence reads: CASSSLGVAGGSYNEQFF. As DNA, the CDR3 is TGCGCCAGCAGCTCGCTTGGGGTTGCGGGAGGGAGCTACAATGAGCAGTTCTTC.

The V call is TRBV19, the J call TRBJ2-2; 8 bases align to TRBD2. Germline loops: CDR1 LNHDA, CDR2 SQIVND (reference sequence). J lost 4 bases, V lost 5 bases, and 3 bases had no gene match. CDR3 size: 14 residues. In DNA, the CDR3 is TGTGCCAGTAGTTTCGGGGGGGGCACCGGGGAGCTGTTTTTT. Its translation: CASSFGGGTGELFF.

The sample holds a few counts of this clone. This chain connects TRBV14 to TRBJ2-1, with D maybe TRBD2 (6 bases). Trimming stripped 2 bases from V and 0 bases from J, with 8 bases between. The germline CDR1 and CDR2 sequences are SGHDN and FVKESK. The CDR3 totals 15 residues. This CDR3 is CASSQWGVSYNEQFF. The DNA for the CDR3 is TGTGCCAGCAGCCAATGGGGGGTCTCCTACAATGAGCAGTTCTTC.

This clone appeared a few times. The chain is built from TRBV27 and TRBJ2-1; the match to TRBD1 covers 10 bases. CDR3 size: 18 residues. The ends lost 3 bases at V and 3 bases at J; junction bases unmatched: 11. Germline loops: CDR1 MNHEY, CDR2 SMNVEV (reference sequence). CDR3 DNA sequence: TGTGCCAGCAGTTTGACAGGGGGCTTATCGAACCGCTACAATGAGCAGTTCTTC. Amino acids: CASSLTGGLSNRYNEQFF.

The rearrangement joins TRBV6-5 to TRBJ2-7; TRBD2 agrees at 14 bases. CDR3 length equals 15 residues. The V gene end was trimmed by 8 bases and the J gene end by 0 bases; junction bases not matched to a gene: 3. CDR1 and CDR2 (germline): MNHEY, SVGAGI. CDR3 nucleotide sequence: TGTGCCAGCCGAGGACTAGCGGGGGGCTCCTACGAGCAGTACTTC. This sequence encodes CASRGLAGGSYEQYF.

The V and J genes are TRBV6-5 and TRBJ1-4, with D possibly matching TRBD1 (6 bases). Trimming left V 4 bases short and J 7 bases short, with 10 bases between. The CDR3 has 13 residues. CDR1 MNHEY and CDR2 SVGAGI come from the germline V gene. In DNA form, the CDR3 reads TGTGCCAGCAGTTCTACAGGGACTGAAAAACTGTTTTTT. The encoded protein is CASSSTGTEKLFF.

Concerning this clone: Other DNA sequences within the sample encode an identical CDR3. The rearrangement links TRBV4-2 to TRBJ1-5; D is unresolved. The CDR3 consists of 14 residues. V was pared by 0 bases and J by 2 bases, with 5 bases between. The germline CDR1 and CDR2 sequences are LGHNA and YNFKEQ. CDR3 in DNA: TGTGCCAGCAGCCAAGATCGGGGCAATCAGCCCCAGCATTTT. It yields the protein CASSQDRGNQPQHF.